This entry features one TCR beta chain sequence. Its antigen is as yet unknown. The germline gives CDR1 SGDLS, CDR2 YYNGEE. V trimming: 4 bases; J trimming: 6 bases; junction bases outside the gene matches: 19. The CDR3 has 18 amino acids. Every donor gave ten milliliters of peripheral blood. Together with a sample-barcoded 5' primer, a J-beta primer mix was included in a second PCR lasting roughly 6 to 12 cycles. TCRdb passed the 5' RACE reads through MiXCR, listing each CDR3 protein once. This sample carries approximately 600,000 distinct CDR3 sequences, 58% of them seen once, and the ten largest clones take around 37%. The source of the sample is a study of blood T cells in healthy people across ages. Overall study findings and caveats: TCR beta diversity, measured per million T cells, fell in a roughly linear way with age. Naive CD4+ cells and diversity were both higher in long-lived donors than in aged donors.

Specimen: blood. The TCR originated in a man aged 55 to 70 in good health. This sequence joins TRBV9 and TRBJ2-3, with 8 bases lining up with TRBD2. CDR3 loop: CASSFLPHPGLEADTQYF. For the CDR3, the DNA is TGTGCCAGCAGCTTTTTGCCTCACCCGGGACTAGAGGCCGATACGCAGTATTTT. The complete variable domain, with remaining parts taken from reference TRBV9 and TRBJ2-3, reads DSGVTQTPKHLITATGQRVTLRCSPRSGDLSVYWYQQSLDQGLQFLIQYYNGEERAKGNILERFSAQQFPDLHSELNLSSLELGDSALYFCASSFLPHPGLEADTQYFGPGTRLTVL.